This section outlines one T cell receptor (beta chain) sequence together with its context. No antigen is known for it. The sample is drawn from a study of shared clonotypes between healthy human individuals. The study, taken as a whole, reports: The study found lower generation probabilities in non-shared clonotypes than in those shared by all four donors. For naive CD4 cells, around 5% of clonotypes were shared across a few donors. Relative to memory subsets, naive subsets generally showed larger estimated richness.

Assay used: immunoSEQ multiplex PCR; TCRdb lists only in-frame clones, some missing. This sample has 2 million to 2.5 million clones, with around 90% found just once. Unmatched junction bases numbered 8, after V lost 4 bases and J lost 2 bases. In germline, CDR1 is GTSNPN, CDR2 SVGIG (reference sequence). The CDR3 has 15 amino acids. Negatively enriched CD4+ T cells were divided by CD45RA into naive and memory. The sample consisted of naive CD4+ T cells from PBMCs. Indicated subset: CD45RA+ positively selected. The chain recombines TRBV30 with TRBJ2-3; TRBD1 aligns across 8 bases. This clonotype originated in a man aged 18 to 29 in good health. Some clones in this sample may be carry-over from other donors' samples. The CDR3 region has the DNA TGTGCCTGGAACCGACAGGGGCGACACACAGATACGCAGTATTTT. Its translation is CAWNRQGRHTDTQYF.